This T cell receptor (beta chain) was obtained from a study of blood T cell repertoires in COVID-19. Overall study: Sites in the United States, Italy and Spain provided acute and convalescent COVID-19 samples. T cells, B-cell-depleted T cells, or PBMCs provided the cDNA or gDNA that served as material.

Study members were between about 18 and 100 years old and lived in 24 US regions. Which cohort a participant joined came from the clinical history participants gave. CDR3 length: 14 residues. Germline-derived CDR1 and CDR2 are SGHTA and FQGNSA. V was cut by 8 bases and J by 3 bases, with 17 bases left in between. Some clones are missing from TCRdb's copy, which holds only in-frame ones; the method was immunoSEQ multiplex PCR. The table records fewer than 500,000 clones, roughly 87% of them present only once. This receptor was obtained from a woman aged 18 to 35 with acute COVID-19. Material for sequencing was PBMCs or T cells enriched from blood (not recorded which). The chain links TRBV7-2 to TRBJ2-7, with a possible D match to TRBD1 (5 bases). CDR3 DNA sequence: TGTGCCAGCTCCTTGGGGCACAGTAGCTACGAGCAGTACTTC. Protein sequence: CASSLGHSSYEQYF.